This T cell receptor (beta chain) originates from a study of T-cell reconstitution after alpha-beta-depleted transplantation in children. Study-level points and caveats: Newly produced T cells mostly provided counts and TCRbeta diversity after one year, as hyperexpanded clones declined.

Unique molecular identifiers tagged the TCRbeta library. TCRdb passed the PCR reads through MiXCR, listing each CDR3 protein once. The sample has 120,000 or so distinct CDR3 sequences, 20% to 25% seen once. The table lists this clonotype with many counts. Its target is unknown. The V end lost 3 bases, the J end lost 5 bases, and 8 bases lay between the germline ends. This CDR3 has 13 amino acids. Germline assignment: CDR1 DFQATT and CDR2 SNEGSKA (reference sequence). Source: PBMCs, mostly from graft donor cells, taken 180 days after TCRalphabeta/CD19-depleted stem cell transplant. The receptor's source is a male patient aged 2 to 10 who had a stem cell transplant for chronic granulomatous disease, so the T cells may come from the graft donor. The rearrangement joins TRBV20-1 to TRBJ1-6; D uncertain. CDR3 sequence: CSAREFNNSPLHF. CDR3 coding DNA: TGCAGTGCTAGGGAATTTAATAATTCACCCCTCCACTTT.